This TCR beta chain was recovered during a study of blood T cells in healthy people across ages. Whole-study findings and limits: Estimates of diversity drawn from one million T cells were considered underestimates. In older individuals, TCR beta diversity per million T cells was lower, falling roughly linearly with age.

The draw of peripheral blood yielded approximately 11 milliliters from each donor. PCR was performed a second time for about 6 to 11 cycles using a sample-barcoded 5' primer and a J-beta primer mix. No fewer than 3 million CDR3-containing paired-end reads came from each sample. TCRdb fed the 5' RACE reads into MiXCR, producing one record per CDR3 protein. The data hold some 1.7 million distinct CDR3 sequences, with roughly 27% observed a single time. V lost 0 bases to trimming and J lost 7 bases; unmatched junction nucleotides: 11. This CDR3 contains 17 residues. Germline CDR1 MNHEY, CDR2 SVGAGI. This clonotype occurred a few times. Its target is unknown.

This chain uses TRBV6-5 with TRBJ2-5; 10 nucleotides match TRBD2. This clonotype was obtained from a woman between 25 and 40 years old in good health. The sequencing sample was made of blood. The DNA of the CDR3 is TGTGCCAGCAGTTACTCGGGGGCTAGCGGGGGCGCGGGGACCCAGTACTTC. Encoded protein: CASSYSGASGGAGTQYF.